These 27 T cell receptor beta chains share one sample of origin, sequenced in a study of human T cells and chemical hapten exposure. Documented time point: pre-sensitization, week 0. As to treatment: therapeutic diphenylcyclopropenone sensitization with weekly scalp DPC. Via MiXCR, TCRdb re-called the RACE reads, giving one row per CDR3 protein. The sample lists roughly 81,000 distinct CDR3 sequences, around 7.9% occurring once. Sequencing was performed on whole blood, taken in connection with sensitization to the hapten diphenylcyclopropenone (DPC). The receptors here all came from a middle-aged man with alopecia areata. Some clones in this sample may be carry-over from other donors' samples.

This clonotype has a count of ten or more. J is TRBJ2-3 and V is TRBV20-1; D ambiguous. Germline-derived CDR1 and CDR2 are DFQATT and SNEGSKA (reference sequence). CDR3 length equals 15 residues. Trimming took off 0 bases at V and 4 bases at J, with 14 bases between the two ends. This CDR3 reads CSARDPWSLADTQYF. CDR3 sequence (DNA): TGCAGTGCTAGAGATCCCTGGAGTCTCGCAGATACGCAGTATTTT.

This clonotype was seen ten or more times. The J gene is TRBJ1-1, the V gene TRBV12-3 or TRBV12-4, with D maybe TRBD1 (6 bases). V gave up 2 bases and J gave up 12 bases, with 13 bases separating them. The CDR3 runs 12 residues. CDR3 in DNA: TGTGCCAGCAGTTTAACCCAGGGGAGGACTTTCTTT. Translated, it gives CASSLTQGRTFF.

Details on this clonotype: The junction shows a germline mismatch at one end, possibly a read error. This rearrangement joins TRBV6-2 or TRBV6-3 to TRBJ1-2; D unresolved. This CDR3 is built from 15 residues. CDR1 is MNHEY and CDR2 is SVGEGT in the germline V gene. The CDR3: CASIKSEGLTYGYAF. Written as DNA, the CDR3 is TGTGCCAGCATAAAGTCGGAAGGCTTAACGTATGGCTACGCCTTC.

This clonotype was observed a few times. The chain has TRBV10-3 and TRBJ1-1; weak D call: TRBD1 (5 bases). Trimming took off 5 bases at V and 1 base at J, with 8 bases between the two ends. This CDR3 is 13 amino acids long. From germline, CDR1 is ENHRY and CDR2 SYGVKD. The CDR3 DNA sequence: TGTGCCATCAGTAATCAGGGGAACACTGAAGCTTTCTTT. Its protein product is CAISNQGNTEAFF.

This clonotype was detected only a few times. The genes are TRBV30 and TRBJ1-3, with D perhaps TRBD1 (6 bases). Deletions cut 3 bases from V and 4 bases from J, with 13 bases between. In germline, CDR1 is GTSNPN, CDR2 SVGIG (reference sequence). This CDR3 is built from 14 residues. The CDR3 is CAWSGQLSGNTIYF. CDR3 DNA sequence: TGTGCCTGGAGCGGACAGTTGTCCGGAAACACCATATATTTT. The variable domain in full, with the rest retrieved from reference TRBV30 and TRBJ1-3, is SQTIHQWPATLVQPVGSPLSLECTVEGTSNPNLYWYRQAAGRGLQLLFYSVGIGQISSEVPQNLSASRPQDRQFILSSKKLLLSDSGFYLCAWSGQLSGNTIYFGEGSWLTVV.

This clonotype appeared a few times. The rearrangement uses TRBV2 and TRBJ1-5; the D gene is possibly TRBD1 (6 bases). There are 16 residues in the CDR3. Trimming removed 0 bases at V and 4 bases at J, with 13 bases between. Germline V gene data show CDR1 as SNHLY and CDR2 as FYNNEI. CDR3 DNA sequence: TGTGCCAGCAGTGAAGCGCGAGGGGGGCGGAATCAGCCCCAGCATTTT. This encodes CASSEARGGRNQPQHF.

This chain links TRBV6-1 with TRBJ2-3; unclear D gene. CDR1 is MNHNS, CDR2 SASEGT, per germline. Trimming shortened V by 1 base and J by 6 bases, and 11 bases separated the two germline ends. The CDR3 spans 14 residues. CDR3 nucleotides: TGTGCCAGCAGTGAAGTTGGGATTGGGGATACGCAGTATTTT. It yields the protein CASSEVGIGDTQYF.

This clonotype was counted at least ten times. V is TRBV7-8 and J is TRBJ1-6; D gene ambiguous. Trimming took off 7 bases at V and 7 bases at J, with 11 bases between the two ends. The CDR3 extends over 13 amino acids. From germline, CDR1 is SGHVS and CDR2 FQNEAQ. The CDR3 protein is CASNPNPNSPLHF. The CDR3 nucleotides read TGTGCCAGCAACCCTAACCCGAATTCACCCCTCCACTTT.

Many counts were recorded for this clonotype. The chain employs TRBV12-3 or TRBV12-4 and TRBJ2-3, with TRBD1 identical over 7 bases. Losses at the gene ends were 5 bases for V and 4 bases for J; bases not matched to a gene: 6. The CDR3 runs 14 residues. The CDR3 loop reads CASSRQGGADTQYF. CDR3 nucleotides: TGTGCCAGCAGTCGACAGGGCGGAGCAGATACGCAGTATTTT.

The genes are TRBV7-2 and TRBJ2-2; TRBD2 aligns across 11 bases. This CDR3 region has 16 residues. CDR1 is SGHTA and CDR2 is FQGNSA in the germline V gene. J lost 1 base, V lost 5 bases, and 3 bases had no gene match. Written as DNA, the CDR3 is TGTGCCAGCAGCAATGGACTAGCGGGGAACACCGGGGAGCTGTTTTTT. As protein: CASSNGLAGNTGELFF.

The chain combines TRBV19 with TRBJ1-2; TRBD1 aligns across 8 bases. Per the germline V gene, CDR1 is LNHDA and CDR2 is SQIVND (reference sequence). CDR3 length: 14 amino acids. With V trimmed by 7 bases and J by 4 bases, 8 bases remained unmatched. The CDR3: CASTPGQGAYGYTF. The CDR3 coding sequence is TGTGCCAGTACCCCCGGACAGGGCGCCTATGGCTACACCTTC.

Regarding this clonotype: Possible read error: a much larger clone is one base away. The chain carries TRBV6-2 or TRBV6-3 and TRBJ1-1; 7 positions agree with TRBD1. The CDR3 loop spans 14 amino acids. With 10 bases clipped from V and 0 bases from J, the junction kept 8 bases outside the gene matches. Germline CDR1 MNHEY, CDR2 SVGEGT. The CDR3 is CANRWTGLNTEAFF. The CDR3 DNA reads TGTGCCAACAGGTGGACAGGACTGAACACTGAAGCTTTCTTT.

The chain links TRBV7-2 to TRBJ2-3; 7 bases are a match to TRBD1. The CDR3 runs to 15 residues. From germline, CDR1 is SGHTA and CDR2 FQGNSA. V shed 1 base, J shed 4 bases, and the junction held 5 bases outside the gene matches. CDR3 loop: CASSLGTGPADTQYF. CDR3 DNA sequence: TGTGCCAGCAGCTTAGGGACAGGCCCCGCAGATACGCAGTATTTT.

Comments on this clonotype: Since the CDR3 does not end with the conserved phenylalanine or tryptophan, this likely comes from a read error. The CDR3 coding sequence is TGTGCCAGCAGTCACGACCCCTCCTACAATGAGCAGTTCTTA. Translation gives CASSHDPSYNEQFL. The gene calls are TRBV6-2 or TRBV6-3 and TRBJ2-1; no firm D call. There are 14 residues in the CDR3. Germline CDR1 reads MNHEY; CDR2 reads SVGEGT. The germline V and J ends were trimmed by 5 bases and 0 bases, with 8 bases remaining between them.

The chain carries TRBV2 and TRBJ2-3; perhaps TRBD2 as D (6 bases). The CDR3 loop spans 15 amino acids. Trimming pared 2 bases from V and 0 bases from J, leaving 9 bases between. Germline lookup yields CDR1 SNHLY and CDR2 FYNNEI. For the CDR3, the DNA is TGTGCCAGCAGTGAATATGGGACTAGCACAGATACGCAGTATTTT. Translated, it gives CASSEYGTSTDTQYF.

This clonotype was recorded many times. The chain is built from TRBV5-1 and TRBJ2-5; D perhaps matches TRBD1 (6 bases). This CDR3 region has 14 residues. V gave up 1 base and J gave up 6 bases, with 13 bases separating them. Germline CDR1 is SGHRS and CDR2 is YFSETQ. Here the CDR3 reads CASSLPGELKTQYF. The CDR3 nucleotides are TGCGCCAGCAGCTTGCCAGGGGAGCTTAAGACCCAGTACTTC. The full variable domain, in which reference TRBV5-1 and TRBJ2-5 provide the parts outside the CDR3, is KAGVTQTPRYLIKTRGQQVTLSCSPISGHRSVSWYQQTPGQGLQFLFEYFSETQRNKGNFPGRFSGRQFSNSRSEMNVSTLELGDSALYLCASSLPGELKTQYFGPGTRLLVL.

This chain links TRBV6-2 or TRBV6-3 with TRBJ2-5; D remains unclear. With 3 bases removed from V and 0 bases from J, the gap between germline ends came to 11 bases. This CDR3 spans 15 amino acids. The V gene's germline CDR1 is MNHEY and CDR2 SVGEGT. The CDR3, as DNA: TGTGCCAGCAGTTATGGGGTATTAAACCAAGAGACCCAGTACTTC. Translating gives CASSYGVLNQETQYF.

The CDR3 sequence is CASSERLRGDLYEQYF. Here the CDR3 DNA reads TGTGCCAGCAGTGAAAGGTTGCGGGGTGACCTCTACGAGCAGTACTTC. The rearrangement joins TRBV2 to TRBJ2-7; weak D call: TRBD2 (6 bases). Trimming stripped 2 bases from V and 3 bases from J, with 17 bases between. The CDR3 sequence is 16 residues long. Germline loops: CDR1 SNHLY, CDR2 FYNNEI. Supplemented by reference TRBV2 and TRBJ2-7, the full variable domain reads EPEVTQTPSHQVTQMGQEVILRCVPISNHLYFYWYRQILGQKVEFLVSFYNNEISEKSEIFDDQFSVERPDGSNFTLKIRSTKLEDSAMYFCASSERLRGDLYEQYFGPGTRLTVT.

Remarks on this clonotype: A read error may produce the germline difference seen at one junction end. The CDR3 loop reads CASSPFKGAETRYF. As DNA, the CDR3 is TGTGCCAGCTCACCATTCAAGGGGGCAGAGACCCGGTACTTC. The V and J genes are TRBV18 and TRBJ2-5; 7 bases agree with TRBD1. Germline CDR1 and CDR2: KGHSH and LQKENI. The CDR3 has 14 residues.

The V call is TRBV27, the J call TRBJ2-6, with D perhaps assigned TRBD1 or TRBD2 (5 bases each). The CDR3 has 18 residues. Per germline, CDR1 MNHEY and CDR2 SMNVEV (reference sequence). The ends were cut back, 6 bases at V and 2 bases at J, with 20 bases in the middle. The CDR3 spells CASSPSGPNFPGANVLTF. CDR3 coding DNA: TGTGCCAGCAGCCCTTCGGGACCGAACTTCCCTGGGGCCAACGTCCTGACTTTC.

This clonotype was seen many times. This CDR3 is CASSLRGGSSGANVLTF. In DNA, the CDR3 is TGTGCCAGCAGCTTGAGGGGGGGGAGCTCAGGGGCCAACGTCCTGACTTTC. The rearrangement joins TRBV5-6 to TRBJ2-6, with TRBD2 as a possible D gene (7 bases). The CDR3 runs to 17 residues. CDR1 and CDR2 from the germline V gene are SGHDT and YYEEEE. V was clipped by 1 base and J by 4 bases, with 15 bases between them.

There are a few counts of this clonotype. This chain joins TRBV29-1 and TRBJ2-2; D gene unclear. This CDR3 comprises 14 residues. Germline V gene sequence: CDR1 SQVTM, CDR2 ANQGSEA. V shed 4 bases and J shed 4 bases, with 13 bases lying between them. The CDR3 DNA reads TGCAGCGTTGTACTGGGCAACCCCACCGGGGAGCTGTTTTTT. It translates to CSVVLGNPTGELFF.

This CDR3 reads CSVEGWEGNTGELFF. The CDR3 coding sequence is TGCAGCGTTGAAGGCTGGGAAGGGAACACCGGGGAGCTGTTTTTT. This chain joins TRBV29-1 and TRBJ2-2, with D uncertain. Trimming pared 1 base from V and 1 base from J, leaving 10 bases between. There are 15 residues in the CDR3. Germline V CDR1 and CDR2: SQVTM, ANQGSEA.

CDR3 nucleotide sequence: TGCGCCAGCAGCTTTAATTTCCTTGACATGCACTCTGGGGCCAACGTCCTGACTTTC. Its protein is CASSFNFLDMHSGANVLTF. The chain couples TRBV5-1 to TRBJ2-6; no definite D call. The CDR3 is 19 residues long. CDR1 is SGHRS and CDR2 is YFSETQ in the germline V gene. V lost 2 bases and J lost 0, with 18 bases in between.

The V and J genes are TRBV25-1 and TRBJ2-3, with 8 bases fitting TRBD1. Germline V gene lookup returns CDR1 MGHDK and CDR2 SYGVNS. CDR3 length equals 16 residues. Trimming took 4 bases from V and 0 from J; bases not matched to a gene: 6. The CDR3, as DNA: TGTGCCAGCAGTGGGGCGGCAGGGGGCAGCACAGATACGCAGTATTTT. Its protein is CASSGAAGGSTDTQYF. Based on the CDR3 plus reference TRBV25-1 and TRBJ2-3, the full variable domain is EADIYQTPRYLVIGTGKKITLECSQTMGHDKMYWYQQDPGMELHLIHYSYGVNSTEKGDLSSESTVSRIRTEHFPLTLESARPSHTSQYLCASSGAAGGSTDTQYFGPGTRLTVL.

The rearrangement uses TRBV7-9 and TRBJ2-7, with D possibly TRBD1 on 5 matching bases. The germline CDR1 and CDR2 sequences are SEHNR and FQNEAQ (reference sequence). CDR3 length: 14 residues. V lost 3 bases and J 5 bases, leaving 14 bases between the germline ends. The CDR3 DNA reads TGTGCCAGCAGCTTGGGCAGGGTGGTGGACGAGCAGTACGTC. Protein product: CASSLGRVVDEQYV.

The V and J genes are TRBV7-9 and TRBJ2-7; D may be TRBD2 (6 bases). Germline V lookup: CDR1 SEHNR, CDR2 FQNEAQ (reference sequence). The CDR3 runs 14 residues. With 5 bases removed from V and 2 bases from J, the gap between germline ends came to 13 bases. The CDR3 here is CASSPATSPYEQYF. In nucleotides, the CDR3 is TGTGCCAGCAGCCCTGCGACTAGTCCCTACGAGCAGTACTTC.